Each of the 32 T cell receptor beta chains below was sequenced from the same sample in a study of cytomegalovirus exposure and HLA in healthy donors (TCRdb year 2017). Library preparation was by the immunoSEQ multiplex PCR assay. The multiplex PCR relied on a mix of 60 forward primers for TCR Vbeta segments and 13 reverse primers for TCR Jbeta segments. In TCRdb, the immuneACCESS table is reduced to in-frame sequences with V and J assigned. These tables do not hold every clone; where another copy was compared, an unresolved V gene accounts for under half, and the others remain unexplained. This sample has 150,000 to 160,000 clones in its table, and approximately 84% of those were observed once. The ten largest account for less than 2.5% of the sample. The sequenced sample consisted of PBMCs. Receptor source: a young woman in good health and CMV-seronegative.

The rearrangement uses TRBV4-3 and TRBJ2-2; TRBD1 agrees at 9 bases. CDR1 and CDR2 (germline): LGHNA, YSLEER. V shed 0 bases, J shed 4 bases, and the junction held 12 bases outside the gene matches. The CDR3 totals 19 residues. The CDR3 region has the DNA TGCGCCAGCAGCCAAGATAGGACAGGGGAGGGCCGGAGCACCGGGGAGCTGTTTTTT. It yields the protein CASSQDRTGEGRSTGELFF.

This clone was seen a handful of times. The chain recombines TRBV30 with TRBJ2-2; TRBD2 aligns across 9 bases. Germline CDR1 GTSNPN, CDR2 SVGIG (reference sequence). CDR3 size: 15 residues. The V segment lost 4 bases and the J segment 5 bases; nucleotides outside the gene matches: 8. This chain's CDR3 is CAWTVAGEETGELFF. CDR3 bases: TGTGCCTGGACCGTAGCGGGAGAGGAAACCGGGGAGCTGTTTTTT.

V usage is TRBV7-6 and J usage is TRBJ2-2; 7 nucleotides match TRBD1. Trimming cost V 5 bases and J 6 bases; bases outside gene matches: 6. Germline-derived CDR1 and CDR2 are SGHVS and FNYEAQ. There are 14 residues in the CDR3. DNA for the CDR3: TGTGCCAGCAGCCAAGGACAGGCTTCCGGGGAGCTGTTTTTT. It is translated as CASSQGQASGELFF. Filled out from reference TRBV7-6 and TRBJ2-2, the complete variable domain reads GAGVSQSPRYKVTKRGQDVALRCDPISGHVSLYWYRQALGQGPEFLTYFNYEAQQDKSGLPNDRFSAERPEGSISTLTIQRTEQRDSAMYRCASSQGQASGELFFGEGSRLTVL.

The J gene is TRBJ2-5, the V gene TRBV5-4; 8 bases agree with TRBD1. The germline gives CDR1 SGHNT, CDR2 YYREEE (reference sequence). J was trimmed by 2 bases and V by 5 bases; bases with no gene match: 2. The CDR3 runs to 13 residues. This CDR3 reads CASRRQGQETQYF. In DNA, the CDR3 is TGTGCCAGCAGGCGACAGGGGCAAGAGACCCAGTACTTC.

The rearrangement joins TRBV4-1 to TRBJ1-4; weak D call: TRBD1 (5 bases). The CDR3 consists of 13 residues. Germline lookup yields CDR1 MGHRA and CDR2 YSYEKL. The V and J ends lost 4 bases and 8 bases respectively, with 11 bases between them. The CDR3 spells CASSLLTAEKLFF. CDR3 coding DNA: TGCGCCAGCAGCCTCCTGACAGCCGAAAAACTGTTTTTT.

The V call is TRBV10-3, the J call TRBJ1-2; a weak D match, TRBD1 (6 bases). CDR3 length: 13 amino acids. Trimming pared 2 bases from V and 4 bases from J, leaving 8 bases between. Germline V gives CDR1 ENHRY, CDR2 SYGVKD. CDR3 sequence reads: CAISESRGYGYTF. As DNA, the CDR3 is TGTGCCATCAGTGAGAGCAGGGGCTATGGCTACACCTTC.

DNA for the CDR3: TGCGCCAGCAGCGACAGGGGCGAATCCTATGGCTACACCTTC. Its translation: CASSDRGESYGYTF. This rearrangement joins TRBV4-3 to TRBJ1-2; 8 nucleotides match TRBD1. From germline, CDR1 is LGHNA and CDR2 YSLEER. The CDR3 sequence is 14 residues long. Trimming removed 5 bases from V and 4 bases from J; junction bases left unmatched: 6.

This clone was recorded once. The CDR3 DNA reads TGTGCCATCAAACCGGGACTAGCCTACAATGAGCAGTTCTTC. Amino acids: CAIKPGLAYNEQFF. The chain has TRBV10-3 and TRBJ2-1; 8 bases fit TRBD2. Unmatched junction bases numbered 4, after V lost 7 bases and J lost 2 bases. The CDR3 is made up of 14 amino acids. Germline CDR1 and CDR2: ENHRY and SYGVKD.

This sequence joins TRBV19 and TRBJ2-2; 8 bases line up with TRBD1. The V segment lost 6 bases and the J segment 0 bases; nucleotides outside the gene matches: 6. Germline assignment: CDR1 LNHDA and CDR2 SQIVND (reference sequence). The CDR3 runs 16 residues. The CDR3 reads CASSGQGRANTGELFF. CDR3 bases: TGTGCCAGTAGCGGACAGGGCCGAGCGAACACCGGGGAGCTGTTTTTT.

The V and J genes are TRBV11-2 and TRBJ2-1, with TRBD2 as a possible D gene (6 bases). Trimming shortened V by 2 bases and J by 3 bases, and 14 bases separated the two germline ends. This CDR3 comprises 16 residues. CDR1 and CDR2 (germline): SGHAT, FQNNGV. The CDR3 DNA follows: TGTGCCAGCAGCTTAACGGCGGGAAAAGTCTACAATGAGCAGTTCTTC. Its protein is CASSLTAGKVYNEQFF. Full variable domain (remainder filled in from reference TRBV11-2 and TRBJ2-1): EAGVAQSPRYKIIEKRQSVAFWCNPISGHATLYWYQQILGQGPKLLIQFQNNGVVDDSQLPKDRFSAERLKGVDSTLKIQPAKLEDSAVYLCASSLTAGKVYNEQFFGPGTRLTVL.

The chain uses TRBV29-1 and TRBJ2-7, with TRBD2 as a possible D gene (6 bases). Trimming took 0 bases from V and 2 from J, leaving 17 bases between them. CDR1 and CDR2 (germline): SQVTM, ANQGSEA. The CDR3 loop spans 16 amino acids. CDR3 region: CSVEEGRGTPTYEQYF. The CDR3 DNA reads TGCAGCGTTGAAGAGGGGCGGGGAACCCCTACCTACGAGCAGTACTTC.

CDR3 amino acids: CASSLERRVLNEQFF. The CDR3 nucleotides are TGTGCCAGCAGCTTAGAGAGGAGAGTTCTGAATGAGCAGTTCTTC. The J gene is TRBJ2-1, the V gene TRBV7-2; no reliable D call. CDR3 length: 15 residues. The V gene lost 1 base and the J gene lost 7 bases, with 14 bases spanning the gap. Germline V CDR1 and CDR2: SGHTA, FQGNSA.

CDR3 sequence (DNA): TGTGCCAGCTCACCAAGGACAGGGCCGAATGAAAAACTGTTTTTT. The encoded protein is CASSPRTGPNEKLFF. This chain connects TRBV18 to TRBJ1-4; 8 bases match TRBD1. With 2 bases clipped from V and 5 bases from J, the junction kept 4 bases outside the gene matches. This CDR3 region has 15 residues. The germline V gene encodes CDR1 KGHSH and CDR2 LQKENI.

The chain couples TRBV28 to TRBJ2-1; a possible D gene is TRBD1 (6 bases). Germline CDR1 and CDR2: MDHEN and SYDVKM. The CDR3 spans 14 residues. V lost 7 bases to trimming and J lost 4 bases, with 14 bases between them. The CDR3 here is CASMVTGPYNEQFF. The CDR3 bases are TGTGCCAGCATGGTGACAGGACCATACAATGAGCAGTTCTTC. The whole variable domain, filled in from reference TRBV28 and TRBJ2-1, reads DVKVTQSSRYLVKRTGEKVFLECVQDMDHENMFWYRQDPGLGLRLIYFSYDVKMKEKGDIPEGYSVSREKKERFSLILESASTNQTSMYLCASMVTGPYNEQFFGPGTRLTVL.

This clone came up once. J is TRBJ1-5 and V is TRBV19, with D perhaps TRBD1 (6 bases). The CDR3 covers 13 residues. The germline V gene encodes CDR1 LNHDA and CDR2 SQIVND (reference sequence). Trimming removed 3 bases from V and 10 bases from J, with 13 bases in between. CDR3 sequence (DNA): TGTGCCAGTAGTATGGGGGCAATCAGCCCCCAGCATTTT. Its protein is CASSMGAISPQHF. Complete variable domain (other parts from reference TRBV19 and TRBJ1-5): DGGITQSPKYLFRKEGQNVTLSCEQNLNHDAMYWYRQDPGQGLRLIYYSQIVNDFQKGDIAEGYSVSREKKESFPLTVTSAQKNPTAFYLCASSMGAISPQHFGDGTRLSIL.

This chain links TRBV10-3 with TRBJ2-7, with D unclear. The length of the CDR3 is 14 residues. Trimming pared 6 bases from V and 5 bases from J, leaving 17 bases between. The germline gives CDR1 ENHRY, CDR2 SYGVKD. The CDR3 DNA reads TGTGCCATCAGAATCACAGATACCATCCACGAGCAGTACTTC. Protein: CAIRITDTIHEQYF.

The chain joins TRBV2 to TRBJ1-4; TRBD1 is a possible D gene (5 bases). The germline V gene encodes CDR1 SNHLY and CDR2 FYNNEI. The CDR3 has 13 amino acids. The V and J ends lost 4 bases and 5 bases respectively, with 8 bases between them. CDR3 in amino acids: CASSGGVNEKLFF. The DNA for the CDR3 is TGTGCCAGCAGTGGGGGGGTAAATGAAAAACTGTTTTTT.

V usage is TRBV19 and J usage is TRBJ1-2; D is perhaps TRBD1 (5 bases). Between the trimmed V and J ends, which lost 3 bases and 2 bases, there was a span of 16 bases. The CDR3 is made up of 16 amino acids. Germline V gene lookup returns CDR1 LNHDA and CDR2 SQIVND (reference sequence). The chain's CDR3 is CASSIMWAGQNYGYTF. CDR3 coding DNA: TGTGCCAGTAGTATTATGTGGGCAGGACAAAACTATGGCTACACCTTC.

The gene calls are TRBV30 and TRBJ2-1, with 14 bases matching TRBD2. The CDR3 contains 15 residues. The J segment lost 4 bases and the V segment lost 6 bases, leaving 5 bases of the junction unmatched. Germline assignment: CDR1 GTSNPN and CDR2 SVGIG (reference sequence). CDR3: CACQGLAGVYNEQFF. The CDR3 DNA is TGTGCCTGTCAGGGACTAGCGGGAGTATACAATGAGCAGTTCTTC.

This clone has just one count. The junction differs from germline at one of its ends, possibly a read error. V is TRBV2 and J is TRBJ2-5, with 7 bases aligning to TRBD1. This CDR3 contains 11 residues. Germline V gene data show CDR1 as SNHLY and CDR2 as FYNNEI. CDR3 coding DNA: TGTGCCAGCAGTGGCGGACAGGTTTCCCACTTC. It specifies CASSGGQVSHF.

The chain employs TRBV19 and TRBJ1-6, with D unresolved. CDR1 and CDR2 (germline): LNHDA, SQIVND (reference sequence). Trimming removed 7 bases from V and 0 bases from J, with 10 bases in between. The CDR3 is 15 residues long. The CDR3 region has the DNA TGTGCCAGTACCTCACGGGGCTCCTATAATTCACCCCTCCACTTT. Its protein product is CASTSRGSYNSPLHF.

The chain employs TRBV7-2 and TRBJ1-2, with D perhaps TRBD1 (6 bases). The CDR3 is made up of 16 amino acids. Germline V lookup: CDR1 SGHTA, CDR2 FQGNSA. Deletions cut 5 bases from V and 8 bases from J, with 24 bases between. The CDR3 DNA reads as TGTGCCAGCAGCCCAGCCGGCGGCGTAGGGGGAGGGGGCTACACCTTC. It specifies CASSPAGGVGGGGYTF.

A single count supports this clone. The V gene is TRBV19, the J gene TRBJ1-5; D is undetermined. The CDR3 is 16 residues long. Trimming took 5 bases from V and 0 from J, leaving 14 bases between them. CDR1 LNHDA and CDR2 SQIVND come from the germline V gene (reference sequence). CDR3 sequence reads: CASSLDGLYSNQPQHF. DNA of the CDR3: TGTGCCAGTAGTTTGGACGGACTTTATAGCAATCAGCCCCAGCATTTT.

The rearrangement joins TRBV5-1 to TRBJ2-7; 8 bases are shared with TRBD1. With V trimmed by 2 bases and J by 2 bases, 15 bases remained unmatched. The CDR3 consists of 18 residues. Germline CDR1 SGHRS, CDR2 YFSETQ. The CDR3 nucleotides read TGCGCCAGCAGCTTTAACCGACAGGGGTATAGGTTACCCTACGAGCAGTACTTC. It codes for CASSFNRQGYRLPYEQYF.

The gene calls are TRBV5-1 and TRBJ2-3; 11 bases are a match to TRBD2. Germline V gene sequence: CDR1 SGHRS, CDR2 YFSETQ. With V trimmed by 4 bases and J by 4 bases, 23 bases remained unmatched. The CDR3 extends over 21 amino acids. The CDR3 sequence: CASSPEPVRLAGRVGADTQYF. For the CDR3, the DNA is TGCGCCAGCAGCCCTGAACCTGTAAGACTAGCGGGAAGGGTTGGGGCAGATACGCAGTATTTT.

This chain connects TRBV27 to TRBJ1-4; TRBD1 matches at 7 bases. The CDR3 extends over 16 amino acids. Unmatched junction bases numbered 8, after V lost 4 bases and J lost 3 bases. Germline assignment: CDR1 MNHEY and CDR2 SMNVEV (reference sequence). The CDR3 coding sequence is TGTGCCAGCAGTTCAGACAGGGCATGGTCTAATGAAAAACTGTTTTTT. As protein: CASSSDRAWSNEKLFF.

This chain links TRBV28 with TRBJ2-5; 9 nucleotides agree with TRBD1. Matching the DNA end better, TRBJ2-7 makes the J call doubtful. The CDR3 is 19 residues long. Per germline, CDR1 MDHEN and CDR2 SYDVKM. The CDR3 region is CASSLGGWAIQGAHYEQYF. DNA of the CDR3: TGTGCCAGCAGTTTAGGGGGGTGGGCAATACAGGGGGCACACTACGAGCAGTACTTC.

CDR3 sequence reads: CASSSPGGRAMDEQFF. The CDR3 bases are TGTGCCAGCAGTTCCCCCGGCGGGAGGGCCATGGATGAGCAGTTCTTC. J is TRBJ2-1 and V is TRBV28; TRBD2 aligns across 9 bases. CDR3 size: 16 residues. Trimming cost V 4 bases and J 8 bases; bases outside gene matches: 12. The germline V gene encodes CDR1 MDHEN and CDR2 SYDVKM. Full variable domain (missing parts from reference TRBV28 and TRBJ2-1): DVKVTQSSRYLVKRTGEKVFLECVQDMDHENMFWYRQDPGLGLRLIYFSYDVKMKEKGDIPEGYSVSREKKERFSLILESASTNQTSMYLCASSSPGGRAMDEQFFGPGTRLTVL.

The gene calls are TRBV5-4 and TRBJ1-1; D might be TRBD1 (5 bases). This CDR3 comprises 16 residues. CDR1 SGHNT and CDR2 YYREEE come from the germline V gene (reference sequence). Deletions cut 4 bases from V and 4 bases from J, with 20 bases between. The CDR3 sequence: CASSPLGGTVVTEAFF. The CDR3 DNA reads as TGTGCCAGCAGCCCCCTCGGGGGGACCGTAGTCACTGAAGCTTTCTTT.

This chain links TRBV11-2 with TRBJ1-2; D possibly corresponds to TRBD1 (5 bases). Looked up from germline, CDR1 is SGHAT and CDR2 is FQNNGV. The CDR3 consists of 17 residues. Trimming took 6 bases from V and 4 from J, leaving 24 bases between them. The CDR3 loop reads CASSIIGPGRYGYGYTF. The CDR3 DNA is TGTGCCAGCAGTATTATCGGACCAGGGCGTTATGGCTATGGCTACACCTTC.

The chain combines TRBV28 with TRBJ1-5; 7 nucleotides match TRBD1. CDR3 length: 13 amino acids. CDR1 and CDR2 from the germline V gene are MDHEN and SYDVKM. The V segment lost 5 bases and the J segment 4 bases; nucleotides outside the gene matches: 2. In nucleotides, the CDR3 is TGTGCCAGCAGTGGGACAGCTAATCAGCCCCAGCATTTT. It specifies CASSGTANQPQHF.

The chain carries TRBV6-5 and TRBJ1-4; the D gene is possibly TRBD1 (6 bases). Trimming took 6 bases from V and 4 from J, leaving 9 bases between them. CDR1 and CDR2 (germline): MNHEY, SVGAGI. This CDR3 is 13 amino acids long. Written as DNA, the CDR3 is TGTGCCAGCAGAGGGGGTGATAATGAAAAACTGTTTTTT. Translation: CASRGGDNEKLFF.